These 29 T cell receptor beta chains originate from one sample sequenced in a study of T-cell reconstitution after alpha-beta-depleted transplantation in children. Construction of the TCRbeta library involved unique molecular identifiers. TCRdb fed the PCR reads into MiXCR, producing one record per CDR3 protein. The sample gives approximately 490,000 distinct CDR3 sequences, approximately 12% of which show up once; around 5.8% is in the top ten. Sequences were derived from PBMCs from the stem cell graft donor, sampled from the stem cell graft. The receptors were gathered from a human donor who donated a stem cell graft to a child with combined immunodeficiency.

The chain joins TRBV30 to TRBJ2-1; 8 bases line up with TRBD2. Germline values: CDR1 GTSNPN, CDR2 SVGIG (reference sequence). V was clipped by 0 bases and J by 5 bases; unmatched bases: 9. The CDR3 runs to 16 residues. The CDR3 bases are TGTGCCTGGAGTGTATTTAGTGGTAGCGGGAACAATGAGCAGTTCTTC. Residues: CAWSVFSGSGNNEQFF.

This clonotype was found many times. V usage is TRBV20-1 and J usage is TRBJ2-1; 10 nucleotides align to TRBD2. There are 13 residues in the CDR3. Germline CDR1 DFQATT, CDR2 SNEGSKA (reference sequence). With V trimmed by 8 bases and J by 4 bases, 5 bases remained unmatched. The CDR3 spells CSPKLAGYNEQFF. CDR3 DNA: TGCAGTCCCAAACTAGCGGGGTACAATGAGCAGTTCTTC.

V usage is TRBV10-3 and J usage is TRBJ2-7; the D gene is possibly TRBD1 (6 bases). Germline V gene sequence: CDR1 ENHRY, CDR2 SYGVKD. The CDR3 totals 14 residues. V was pared by 4 bases and J by 2 bases, with 12 bases between. The CDR3, as DNA: TGTGCCATCAGTGGACCGGACAGACCCTACGAGCAGTACTTC. This translates into CAISGPDRPYEQYF.

The V call is TRBV6-2 or TRBV6-3, the J call TRBJ2-2, with 8 bases that match TRBD2. V gave up 3 bases and J gave up 0 bases; unmatched junction bases: 6. This CDR3 comprises 17 residues. Germline lookup yields CDR1 MNHEY and CDR2 SVGEGT. The CDR3 nucleotides are TGTGCCAGCAGTTATCTAACGGGAGGGACGAACACCGGGGAGCTGTTTTTT. Its protein product is CASSYLTGGTNTGELFF.

This clonotype has more than one count but fewer than ten. The chain links TRBV5-1 to TRBJ1-4; 7 nucleotides match TRBD1. CDR1 SGHRS and CDR2 YFSETQ come from the germline V gene. This CDR3 comprises 15 residues. With V trimmed by 0 bases and J by 4 bases, 3 bases remained unmatched. The chain's CDR3 is CASSLGGQRNEKLFF. CDR3 sequence (DNA): TGCGCCAGCAGCTTGGGGGGACAGCGTAATGAAAAACTGTTTTTT.

There are many counts of this clonotype. The rearrangement links TRBV12-3 or TRBV12-4 to TRBJ2-3; 7 bases align to TRBD1. CDR3 size: 15 residues. V lost 4 bases, J lost 2 bases, and 6 bases stayed unmatched. The CDR3 reads CASSSGQYHTDTQYF. The CDR3 DNA follows: TGTGCCAGCAGTTCGGGACAGTACCACACAGATACGCAGTATTTT.

V usage is TRBV30 and J usage is TRBJ1-5; maybe TRBD1 (5 bases). V lost 6 bases to trimming and J lost 2 bases, with 11 bases between them. CDR3 length: 13 amino acids. In germline, CDR1 is GTSNPN, CDR2 SVGIG (reference sequence). The CDR3 sequence is CACEWGGNQPQHF. The CDR3 DNA follows: TGTGCCTGCGAATGGGGCGGCAATCAGCCCCAGCATTTT.

The chain uses TRBV18 and TRBJ2-7; 9 positions agree with TRBD1. This CDR3 has 15 residues. Germline V gives CDR1 KGHSH, CDR2 LQKENI. Trimming cost V 6 bases and J 3 bases; bases outside gene matches: 9. Here the CDR3 DNA reads TGTGCCAGCTCTGCCTCCGGGACAGGGAACTACGAGCAGTACTTC. As protein: CASSASGTGNYEQYF.

In its sample, this clonotype was seen a few times. The chain uses TRBV9 and TRBJ1-6; D perhaps matches TRBD1 (5 bases). Germline loops: CDR1 SGDLS, CDR2 YYNGEE. This CDR3 has 14 amino acids. Trimming cost V 9 bases and J 6 bases, with 16 bases left between them. This CDR3 reads CANGTGGPNSPLHF. The CDR3 DNA is TGTGCCAACGGGACTGGGGGACCTAATTCACCCCTCCACTTT.

The chain has TRBV20-1 and TRBJ2-7; TRBD2 might be the D (6 bases). The length of the CDR3 is 13 residues. Trimming removed 3 bases from V and 1 base from J, with 10 bases in between. The germline V gene encodes CDR1 DFQATT and CDR2 SNEGSKA (reference sequence). CDR3 DNA: TGCAGTGCTAGTAACCTAGCGTCCTACGAGCAGTACTTC. It specifies CSASNLASYEQYF.

In its sample, this clonotype was seen many times. This chain connects TRBV27 to TRBJ2-7; weak D call: TRBD1 (6 bases). Germline V lookup: CDR1 MNHEY, CDR2 SMNVEV (reference sequence). The CDR3 covers 13 residues. Trimming removed 6 bases at V and 5 bases at J, with 14 bases between. CDR3 in amino acids: CASRSRGRHEQYF. CDR3 DNA sequence: TGTGCCAGCAGGTCCAGGGGCAGGCACGAGCAGTACTTC.

This clonotype was found a few times. V and J are TRBV20-1 and TRBJ2-3; D might be TRBD1 or TRBD2, each matching 6 bases. Trimming stripped 1 base from V and 5 bases from J, with 22 bases between. Germline V gene sequence: CDR1 DFQATT, CDR2 SNEGSKA (reference sequence). The CDR3 contains 17 residues. The CDR3 DNA reads as TGCAGTGCTAGAGCCACCTTGGGGGGCTGGGTCTTAGATACGCAGTATTTT. Amino acids: CSARATLGGWVLDTQYF.

The rearrangement uses TRBV12-3 or TRBV12-4 and TRBJ2-1; 14 positions agree with TRBD2. The junction had 8 bases not matched to a gene; V was cut back by 7 bases and J by 12 bases. CDR3 size: 14 residues. The CDR3 DNA reads TGTGCCAGCACTATCGGACTAGCGGGAGGACGGCAGTTCTTC. Translated: CASTIGLAGGRQFF.

This clonotype was seen repeatedly, ten times or more. The rearrangement joins TRBV4-1 to TRBJ2-1; unclear D gene. CDR1 and CDR2 from the germline V gene are MGHRA and YSYEKL. This CDR3 region has 16 residues. Trimming removed 0 bases at V and 5 bases at J, with 14 bases between. CDR3 loop: CASSQDLAAKDNEQFF. In DNA form, the CDR3 reads TGCGCCAGCAGCCAAGATTTGGCAGCTAAGGACAATGAGCAGTTCTTC.

This clonotype was recorded at least ten times. The CDR3 region is CASSPRGLYEQYF. DNA for the CDR3: TGTGCCAGCAGTCCCAGGGGTCTCTACGAGCAGTACTTC. The genes are TRBV6-5 and TRBJ2-7; D might be TRBD1 (6 bases). Trimming removed 5 bases from V and 3 bases from J, with 11 bases in between. The CDR3 spans 13 residues. From germline, CDR1 is MNHEY and CDR2 SVGAGI.

A few counts support this clonotype. This chain links TRBV5-1 with TRBJ2-3, with D maybe TRBD1 (6 bases). Germline CDR1 is SGHRS and CDR2 is YFSETQ. The CDR3 runs to 17 residues. The V end lost 3 bases, the J end lost 1 base, and 18 bases lay between the germline ends. The CDR3, as DNA: TGCGCCAGCAGCTCCGGTAGGGGGAGCAGGGGCACAGATACGCAGTATTTT. This sequence encodes CASSSGRGSRGTDTQYF.

The chain links TRBV5-5 to TRBJ2-5; D might be TRBD1 (6 bases). CDR3 size: 15 residues. The germline V gene has CDR1 SGHKS and CDR2 YYEKEE (reference sequence). Deletions cut 2 bases from V and 2 bases from J, with 13 bases between. The DNA for the CDR3 is TGTGCCAGCAGCTTACGACAGGTGATGCAAGAGACCCAGTACTTC. It codes for CASSLRQVMQETQYF.

This clonotype was counted a few times. The chain couples TRBV29-1 to TRBJ2-1; the match to TRBD1 covers 8 bases. The V gene's germline CDR1 is SQVTM and CDR2 ANQGSEA. V was clipped by 5 bases and J by 4 bases; unmatched bases: 7. The CDR3 consists of 14 residues. CDR3 loop: CSVSSGTGYNEQFF. As DNA, the CDR3 is TGCAGCGTTTCATCCGGGACAGGTTACAATGAGCAGTTCTTC.

The sample holds many counts of this clonotype. CDR3 protein: CAISESIEGTQPQHF. CDR3 sequence (DNA): TGTGCCATCAGTGAGTCGATTGAGGGGACTCAGCCCCAGCATTTT. This chain connects TRBV10-3 to TRBJ1-5; possible D gene TRBD1, 5 bases. The germline CDR1 and CDR2 sequences are ENHRY and SYGVKD. Between the trimmed V and J ends, which lost 0 bases and 6 bases, there was a span of 12 bases. The CDR3 runs to 15 residues.

This clonotype was counted a few times. This chain links TRBV6-1 with TRBJ1-2; no reliable D call. Germline CDR1 MNHNS, CDR2 SASEGT. Between the trimmed V and J ends, which lost 7 bases and 2 bases, there was a span of 14 bases. The CDR3 contains 14 residues. CDR3 nucleotide sequence: TGTGCCAGCATGGGCCCGAGCCCCAACTATGGCTACACCTTC. It codes for CASMGPSPNYGYTF.

This clonotype was observed once. V usage is TRBV4-1 and J usage is TRBJ2-7; 12 nucleotides align to TRBD2. This CDR3 has 17 residues. Germline V gene sequence: CDR1 MGHRA, CDR2 YSYEKL. The V and J ends lost 2 bases and 5 bases, in that order; junction bases with no gene match: 10. The CDR3 coding sequence is TGCGCCAGCAGCCAATTCCTGGGGCTAGCGGGAGGGGACGAGCAGTACTTC. Encoded protein: CASSQFLGLAGGDEQYF.

The CDR3 loop is CASSQEYWAWETQYF. The CDR3, as DNA: TGCGCCAGCAGCCAAGAGTACTGGGCCTGGGAGACCCAGTACTTC. The chain couples TRBV4-3 to TRBJ2-5; D not certain. The V gene lost 0 bases and the J gene lost 5 bases, with 13 bases spanning the gap. The CDR3 consists of 15 residues. Germline V CDR1 and CDR2: LGHNA, YSLEER.

This sequence joins TRBV12-3 or TRBV12-4 and TRBJ2-5; D is ambiguous. V dropped 4 bases and J dropped 0 bases, with 9 bases sitting between them. The CDR3 is made up of 14 amino acids. CDR3 region: CASSYLQNQETQYF. As DNA, the CDR3 is TGTGCCAGCAGTTACTTACAGAACCAAGAGACCCAGTACTTC.

The chain couples TRBV30 to TRBJ2-3; tentatively, D is TRBD2 (6 bases). Trimming stripped 0 bases from V and 13 bases from J, with 17 bases between. The germline gives CDR1 GTSNPN, CDR2 SVGIG (reference sequence). This CDR3 region has 13 residues. CDR3 DNA: TGTGCCTGGAGTGTTTCCCCGGGAGTAGCAGAGTATTTT. As protein: CAWSVSPGVAEYF.

This clonotype has ten or more counts. The chain joins TRBV10-3 to TRBJ2-3; possible D gene TRBD1, 5 bases. The V end lost 8 bases, the J end lost 4 bases, and 10 bases lay between the germline ends. The germline V gene encodes CDR1 ENHRY and CDR2 SYGVKD. CDR3 length: 12 amino acids. CDR3 sequence: CAIGDSSDTQYF. The CDR3 bases are TGTGCCATCGGCGACAGCTCAGATACGCAGTATTTT.

This clonotype was counted between two and nine times. This sequence joins TRBV30 and TRBJ2-1; D perhaps matches TRBD1 (5 bases). The CDR3 runs 13 residues. V was pared by 3 bases and J by 8 bases, with 14 bases between. Germline-derived CDR1 and CDR2 are GTSNPN and SVGIG (reference sequence). The CDR3 DNA reads TGTGCCTGGAGCAGGGCGTTCGGCGATGAGCAGTTCTTC. Its protein product is CAWSRAFGDEQFF.

The chain carries TRBV14 and TRBJ2-5; 9 nucleotides match TRBD1. There are 17 residues in the CDR3. Germline-derived CDR1 and CDR2 are SGHDN and FVKESK. With V trimmed by 1 base and J by 1 base, 7 bases remained unmatched. The CDR3 nucleotides read TGTGCCAGCAGCCAAGTTCCCGACAGGGGGGTCCAAGAGACCCAGTACTTC. Its translation is CASSQVPDRGVQETQYF. Drawing the rest from reference TRBV14 and TRBJ2-5, the complete variable domain is EAGVTQFPSHSVIEKGQTVTLRCDPISGHDNLYWYRRVMGKEIKFLLHFVKESKQDESGMPNNRFLAERTGGTYSTLKVQPAELEDSGVYFCASSQVPDRGVQETQYFGPGTRLLVL.

In this sample, this clonotype turned up many times. This chain joins TRBV5-1 and TRBJ2-7, with D perhaps TRBD2 (5 bases). This CDR3 is built from 15 residues. V lost 4 bases, J lost 4 bases, and 18 bases lay in between. Germline V CDR1 and CDR2: SGHRS, YFSETQ. CDR3 loop: CASSLLGDGAYEQYF. The CDR3 coding sequence is TGCGCCAGCAGCCTCCTGGGAGACGGTGCTTACGAGCAGTACTTC.

V and J are TRBV6-5 and TRBJ2-7; 10 bases are a match to TRBD2. Trimming cost V 0 bases and J 7 bases; bases outside gene matches: 9. CDR1 is MNHEY, CDR2 SVGAGI, per germline. This CDR3 is built from 16 residues. CDR3 sequence (DNA): TGTGCCAGCAGTTACTCGAGAGCGGGAGGGCCCGGAGAGCAGTACTTC. Its protein is CASSYSRAGGPGEQYF.